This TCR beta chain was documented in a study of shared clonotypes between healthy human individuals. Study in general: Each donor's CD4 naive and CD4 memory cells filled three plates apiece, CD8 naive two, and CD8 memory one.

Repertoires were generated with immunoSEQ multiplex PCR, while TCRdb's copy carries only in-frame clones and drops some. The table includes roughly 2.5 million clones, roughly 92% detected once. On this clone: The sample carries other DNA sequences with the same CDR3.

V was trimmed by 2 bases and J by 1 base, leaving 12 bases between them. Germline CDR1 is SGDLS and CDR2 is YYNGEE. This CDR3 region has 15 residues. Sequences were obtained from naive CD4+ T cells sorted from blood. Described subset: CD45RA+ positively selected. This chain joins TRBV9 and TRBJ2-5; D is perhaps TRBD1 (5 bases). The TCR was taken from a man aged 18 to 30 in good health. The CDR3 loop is CASSVQGLAQETQYF. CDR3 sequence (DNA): TGTGCCAGCAGCGTCCAGGGCTTAGCCCAAGAGACCCAGTACTTC.